This TCR beta chain is drawn from a study of metastatic and nonmetastatic thyroid tumors. Study information: From malignant and benign thyroid patients, repertoires in blood and in tumor or nodule tissue were compared.

Original analysis: Between-group CDR3 differences, defined by clinicopathological status, yielded a distant-metastasis classifier for papillary thyroid cancer. TCRdb re-clonotyped the PCR reads via MiXCR. TCRdb, not the authors, supplied the V and J calls. The sample carries around 30,000 clones, more than 20% recorded once. The study's findings and limits: The study reportedly found significantly higher TCR beta diversity in malignant thyroid tumors than benign nodules, in blood and tumor.

Until they underwent thyroid surgery, no patient had received any treatment. The V gene's germline CDR1 is SEHNR and CDR2 FQNEAQ (reference sequence). V lost 0 bases and J 5 bases, leaving 10 bases between the germline ends. This CDR3 comprises 15 residues. This clone occurred many times. Its target is not known. The sequencing sample was made of blood. This chain uses TRBV7-9 with TRBJ2-2; unclear D gene. The receptor's source is a female donor with papillary thyroid cancer or a benign thyroid nodule (not recorded which). Some clones in this sample may be carry-over from other donors' samples. Here the CDR3 DNA reads TGTGCCAGCAGCTTAGCGGTCGGTACTACCGGGGAGCTGTTTTTT. It is translated as CASSLAVGTTGELFF.